A selection of T cell receptor beta chains follows, all from one sample in a study of blood T cell repertoires in COVID-19. Some clones are missing from TCRdb's copy, which holds only in-frame ones; the method was immunoSEQ multiplex PCR. The profile covers just over 200,000 clones, with over 70% appearing a single time and about 5.5% taken by the ten largest. Sample: peripheral blood. Receptors originate from a woman in her 70s with acute or convalescent COVID-19. Both conserved end residues are part of each CDR3. Fields, in order: J gene, V gene, D gene, clone size, CDR3 DNA, CDR3 protein. A D gene is named only where the DNA matches it firmly. Not all rows give a size; the values are once, few, many and, for expanded clones, a class.

J: TRBJ2-6
V: TRBV18
D: -
size: -
DNA: TGTGCCAGCTCTCCGGACAGCTCTGGGGCCAACGTCCTGACTTTC
CDR3: CASSPDSSGANVLTF

J: TRBJ2-1
V: TRBV14
D: -
size: -
DNA: TGTGCCAGCAGCCAAGCAGCGGCAAGCTCCTACAATGAGCAGTTCTTC
CDR3: CASSQAAASSYNEQFF

J: TRBJ1-1
V: TRBV5-1
D: -
size: few
DNA: TGCGCCAGCAGCTTCGCAGGGTGGGATGGGAACACTGAAGCTTTCTTT
CDR3: CASSFAGWDGNTEAFF

J: TRBJ2-7
V: TRBV7-9
D: TRBD1
size: -
DNA: TGTGCCAGCAGGGGGACAGGTGGCGAGCAGTACTTC
CDR3: CASRGTGGEQYF

J: TRBJ2-1
V: TRBV15
D: TRBD2
size: -
DNA: TGTGCCACCAGCAGCGGACTAGCCAATGAGCAGTTCTTC
CDR3: CATSSGLANEQFF

J: TRBJ2-3
V: TRBV11-2
D: -
size: few
DNA: TGTGCCAGCAGCTTCCGAGAGTTCTCAGATACGCAGTATTTT
CDR3: CASSFREFSDTQYF

J: TRBJ2-7
V: TRBV27
D: TRBD2
size: -
DNA: TGTGCCAGCAGTTTATCGGGTAGCGGGCTCTCCTACGAGCAGTACTTC
CDR3: CASSLSGSGLSYEQYF

J: TRBJ2-5
V: TRBV3-1/TRBV3-2
D: TRBD2
size: once
DNA: TGTGCCAGCAGCCGCCCCAGCGGGACTAGCGGGGAAGAGACCCAGTACTTC
CDR3: CASSRPSGTSGEETQYF

J: TRBJ1-4
V: TRBV5-4
D: -
size: -
DNA: TGTGCCAGCAGCTTGGGGCTGGGAGCGCAGGAAAAACTGTTTTTT
CDR3: CASSLGLGAQEKLFF

J: TRBJ2-1
V: TRBV11-3
D: TRBD2
size: -
DNA: TGTGCCAGCAGGGACGGGACTAGTGCGAATGAGCAGTTCTTC
CDR3: CASRDGTSANEQFF

J: TRBJ2-7
V: TRBV4-2
D: -
size: -
DNA: TGTGCCAGCAGCCAAGGGAATGGGGGGTCCTACGAGCAGTACTTC
CDR3: CASSQGNGGSYEQYF

J: TRBJ1-5
V: TRBV5-1
D: -
size: -
DNA: TGCGCCAGCAGCTTGGTTGGCAGTAGCAATCAGCCCCAGCATTTT
CDR3: CASSLVGSSNQPQHF

J: TRBJ1-1
V: TRBV7-9
D: TRBD1
size: few
DNA: TGTGCCAGCAGCTGGGACAGGGGGCCAACTGAAGCTTTCTTT
CDR3: CASSWDRGPTEAFF

J: TRBJ2-7
V: TRBV25-1
D: -
size: -
DNA: TGTGCCAGCAGTGGAGCCTTTTCCTACGAGCAGTACTTC
CDR3: CASSGAFSYEQYF

J: TRBJ1-2
V: TRBV9
D: TRBD1
size: -
DNA: TGTGCCAGCAGCGTAGCCAGGGACAGCCCTAACTATGGCTACACCTTC
CDR3: CASSVARDSPNYGYTF

J: TRBJ2-1
V: TRBV11-2
D: -
size: -
DNA: TGTGCCAGCAGCCCTACAACGGGATCCCAACGGCTAAATGAGCAGTTCTTC
CDR3: CASSPTTGSQRLNEQFF

J: TRBJ2-7
V: TRBV19
D: -
size: -
DNA: TGTGCCAGTAGACTAACCTCAGGGTTTGGCGAGCAGTACTTC
CDR3: CASRLTSGFGEQYF

J: TRBJ1-1
V: TRBV2
D: -
size: -
DNA: TGTGCCAGCAGTGACGTCAGGCCCCCAAAAGCTTTCTTT
CDR3: CASSDVRPPKAFF

J: TRBJ1-2
V: TRBV30
D: -
size: -
DNA: TGTGCCTGGAGTCCGACGGAGGGGCGAAACGGCTACACCTTC
CDR3: CAWSPTEGRNGYTF

J: TRBJ2-1
V: TRBV11-2
D: TRBD2
size: few
DNA: TGTGCCAGCAGCTATTATGCAGCGGGAGGGCCGTGGAATGAGCAGTTCTTC
CDR3: CASSYYAAGGPWNEQFF

J: TRBJ1-2
V: TRBV7-9
D: TRBD1
size: -
DNA: TGTGCCAGCAGCTTGACAAGGACAGGGAACAATGGCTACACCTTC
CDR3: CASSLTRTGNNGYTF

J: TRBJ1-1
V: TRBV5-1
D: TRBD1
size: -
DNA: TGCGCCAGCAGCGGGAGGACAGGGGGCGCAGTCTCGGCTTTCTTT
CDR3: CASSGRTGGAVSAFF

J: TRBJ2-1
V: TRBV6-5
D: TRBD2
size: -
DNA: TGTGCCAGCAGGTTAGACGGGAGGTCAAACAATGAGCAGTTCTTC
CDR3: CASRLDGRSNNEQFF

J: TRBJ2-1
V: TRBV4-2
D: -
size: -
DNA: TGTGCCAGCAGCCAAGATCCCGGCAGGTGGGAGCAGTTCTTC
CDR3: CASSQDPGRWEQFF

J: TRBJ2-7
V: TRBV7-9
D: -
size: once
DNA: TGTGCCAGCAGCTTAGCGCAGGTGTACGAGCAGTACTTC
CDR3: CASSLAQVYEQYF

J: TRBJ2-3
V: TRBV19
D: TRBD1
size: once
DNA: TGTGCCAGTAGTAGCCGGGACAGGGATTCTGCAGATACGCAGTATTTT
CDR3: CASSSRDRDSADTQYF

J: TRBJ1-3
V: TRBV29-1
D: -
size: -
DNA: TGCAGCGTTCCTGGGTCAGGGGGAAACACCATATATTTT
CDR3: CSVPGSGGNTIYF

J: TRBJ2-7
V: TRBV28
D: TRBD1
size: -
DNA: TGTGCCAGCAGCTCACCCCGGACAGGCCTTATTCCCTACGAGCAGTACTTC
CDR3: CASSSPRTGLIPYEQYF

J: TRBJ2-5
V: TRBV28
D: TRBD2
size: few
DNA: TGTGCCAGCAGTTTTGACTCAGCGGGAGGGATAGAGACCCAGTACTTC
CDR3: CASSFDSAGGIETQYF

J: TRBJ2-2
V: TRBV10-3
D: -
size: -
DNA: TGTGCCATCAGTGAGGGGCAGCGGACCGGGGAGCTGTTTTTT
CDR3: CAISEGQRTGELFF

J: TRBJ1-6
V: TRBV27
D: TRBD1
size: -
DNA: TGTGCCAGCAGTTTCTCGGGACAGTATAATTCACCCCTCCACTTT
CDR3: CASSFSGQYNSPLHF

J: TRBJ2-1
V: TRBV5-1
D: -
size: -
DNA: TGCGCCAGCAGCTTGCGGACGGGGGTCGATGAGCAGTTCTTC
CDR3: CASSLRTGVDEQFF

J: TRBJ2-1
V: TRBV11-3
D: TRBD1
size: -
DNA: TGTGCCAGCAGCTTAGGGGACAGGGACGAGCAGTTCTTC
CDR3: CASSLGDRDEQFF

J: TRBJ1-1
V: TRBV3-1/TRBV3-2
D: TRBD1
size: -
DNA: TGTGCCAGCAGCCATTTGACAGGGGACACTGAAGCTTTCTTT
CDR3: CASSHLTGDTEAFF

J: TRBJ1-6
V: TRBV3-1/TRBV3-2
D: TRBD1
size: -
DNA: TGTGCCAGCAGCCAAGGGACAGGGGGTAGAGGGTCACCCCTCCACTTT
CDR3: CASSQGTGGRGSPLHF

J: TRBJ1-1
V: TRBV12-3/TRBV12-4
D: TRBD1
size: -
DNA: TGTGCCACCGAGGACAGGAAAAATTCAGAAGCTTTCTTT
CDR3: CATEDRKNSEAFF